The rows below give T cell receptor beta chains drawn from one sample of a study of CD8+ T cells in alopecia areata. Profiled with immunoSEQ multiplex PCR; TCRdb holds only in-frame clones, not every one. Among about 300,000 clones, roughly 60% were seen once, and the ten largest hold around 1.7%. The source was CD4+ T cells sorted from blood, collected at week 24, from a patient treated with tofacitinib. The receptor source for this set is a human donor with alopecia areata. CDR3s include the opening cysteine and the closing phenylalanine or tryptophan. A D gene is named only where the DNA matches it firmly. Clone size, where shown, is once, few, many, or a class for clones that have expanded.

TRBD1	few	TRBJ1-4	TRBV18	TGTGCCAGCTCAACGACAGGGGAGGGTGAAAAACTGTTTTTT	CASSTTGEGEKLFF
TRBD2	-	TRBJ2-3	TRBV7-2	TGTGCCAGCAGCCTACAGCGGGGGTTCACAGATACGCAGTATTTT	CASSLQRGFTDTQYF
TRBD2	-	TRBJ2-3	TRBV30	TGTGCCCGGACTAGCGGGGGCGCAGATACGCAGTATTTT	CARTSGGADTQYF
-	-	TRBJ1-1	TRBV28	TGTGCCAGCAGTTTTAGGGTGGAGGCTGAAGCTTTCTTT	CASSFRVEAEAFF
-	-	TRBJ2-5	TRBV2	TGTGCCAGCAGTGAAGTAGAGGGGGAGACCCAGTACTTC	CASSEVEGETQYF
-	-	TRBJ1-1	TRBV7-3	TGTGCCAGCAGCTCTAACGGGGCCCAGGATCACACTGAAGCTTTCTTT	CASSSNGAQDHTEAFF
-	-	TRBJ1-1	TRBV29-1	TGCAGCGACGGAAGGAACACTGAAGCTTTCTTT	CSDGRNTEAFF
-	few	TRBJ2-5	TRBV29-1	TGCAGCGTTGTCGAACTCGGAGAGACCCAGTACTTC	CSVVELGETQYF
-	-	TRBJ1-1	TRBV29-1	TGCAGCGTTGGGAGGTACACTGAAGCTTTCTTT	CSVGRYTEAFF
-	few	TRBJ1-2	TRBV4-3	TGCGCCAGCAGCATGGGACTGACTAACTATGGCTACACCTTC	CASSMGLTNYGYTF
-	-	TRBJ2-5	TRBV5-1	TGCGCCAGCAGCTTGGCCCAGGGCCGGGAGACCCAGTACTTC	CASSLAQGRETQYF
-	-	TRBJ1-4	TRBV29-1	TGCAGCGTCGGGGGTTTAGGGGCTACTAATGAAAAACTGTTTTTT	CSVGGLGATNEKLFF
-	-	TRBJ1-1	TRBV29-1	TGCAGCGTTGATGGCAGGGCCAACACTGAAGCTTTCTTT	CSVDGRANTEAFF
TRBD2	-	TRBJ2-5	TRBV4-1	TGCGCCAGCAGCTTCAGACTAGCGGGGGGGCCAGGGCAAGAGACCCAGTACTTC	CASSFRLAGGPGQETQYF
TRBD1	few	TRBJ2-2	TRBV5-6	TGTGCCAGCAGCCGGGGACAGGGGGCCGGGGAGCTGTTTTTT	CASSRGQGAGELFF
-	few	TRBJ2-5	TRBV29-1	TGCAGCGTTGAAGGACTACAAGAGACCCAGTACTTC	CSVEGLQETQYF
-	-	TRBJ1-6	TRBV7-9	TGTGCCAGCAGCTTGTTATCCGGGACACTCTATAATTCACCCCTCCACTTT	CASSLLSGTLYNSPLHF
-	-	TRBJ2-3	TRBV10-3	TGTGCCATCGCAGGGACCACAGATACGCAGTATTTT	CAIAGTTDTQYF
-	many	TRBJ1-2	TRBV6-1	TGTGCCAGTTTCTCACTTGAGTATGGCTACACCTTC	CASFSLEYGYTF
-	-	TRBJ1-3	TRBV5-1	TGCGCCAGCAGCTCGGAGGGACTCTCTGGAAACACCATATATTTT	CASSSEGLSGNTIYF
TRBD1	-	TRBJ1-5	TRBV5-6	TGTGCCAGCAGCTTGGGGGGGACAGGGTCTCAGCCCCAGCATTTT	CASSLGGTGSQPQHF
-	-	TRBJ1-4	TRBV6-5	TGTGCCAGCAGTTACTTCCTGGGGGAAAAACTGTTTTTT	CASSYFLGEKLFF
-	-	TRBJ1-1	TRBV28	TGTGCCAGCAGTTTAACAGGGGAAGCTTTCTTT	CASSLTGEAFF
-	-	TRBJ2-2	TRBV5-4	TGTGCCAGCACCTCTTATCAAGGGGCTAGAACCGGGGAGCTGTTTTTT	CASTSYQGARTGELFF
-	-	TRBJ1-1	TRBV18	TGTGCCAGCTCACCGACCAAGGGCAGGGTAGCTGAAGCTTTCTTT	CASSPTKGRVAEAFF
TRBD1	few	TRBJ1-4	TRBV10-3	TGTGCCATCAGTGAGTCGAGACAGGGGGGAAATGAAAAACTGTTTTTT	CAISESRQGGNEKLFF
-	few	TRBJ2-2	TRBV5-1	TGCGCCAGCAGCGGGGGACAGAACACCGGGGAGCTGTTTTTT	CASSGGQNTGELFF
-	-	TRBJ2-3	TRBV2	TGTGCCAGCAGTGGCCCTTGGGGTAGCGGAACAGATACGCAGTATTTT	CASSGPWGSGTDTQYF
-	few	TRBJ2-3	TRBV9	TGTGCCAGCAGCGTAGCGGCGTTCGTCCGAGATACGCAGTATTTT	CASSVAAFVRDTQYF